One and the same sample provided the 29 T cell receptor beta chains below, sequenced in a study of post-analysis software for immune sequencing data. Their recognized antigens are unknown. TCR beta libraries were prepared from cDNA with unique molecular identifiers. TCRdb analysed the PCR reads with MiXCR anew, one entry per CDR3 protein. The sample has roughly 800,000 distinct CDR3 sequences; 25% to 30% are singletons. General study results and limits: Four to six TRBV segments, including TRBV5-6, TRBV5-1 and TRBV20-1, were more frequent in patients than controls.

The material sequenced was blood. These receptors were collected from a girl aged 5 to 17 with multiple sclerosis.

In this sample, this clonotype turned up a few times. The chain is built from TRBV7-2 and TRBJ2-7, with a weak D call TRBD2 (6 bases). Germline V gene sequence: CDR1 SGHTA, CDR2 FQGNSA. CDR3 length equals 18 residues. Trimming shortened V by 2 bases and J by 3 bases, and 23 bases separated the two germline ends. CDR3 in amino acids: CASSLIASPGTLSYEQYF. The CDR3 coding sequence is TGTGCCAGCAGCTTAATCGCCTCACCCGGGACTTTGAGCTACGAGCAGTACTTC.

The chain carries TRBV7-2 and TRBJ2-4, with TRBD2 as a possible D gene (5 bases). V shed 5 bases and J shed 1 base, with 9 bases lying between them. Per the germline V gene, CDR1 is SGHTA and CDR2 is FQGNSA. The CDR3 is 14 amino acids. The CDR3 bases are TGTGCCAGCAGCGTTTTAGCGGCCAAAAACATTCAGTACTTC. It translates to CASSVLAAKNIQYF.

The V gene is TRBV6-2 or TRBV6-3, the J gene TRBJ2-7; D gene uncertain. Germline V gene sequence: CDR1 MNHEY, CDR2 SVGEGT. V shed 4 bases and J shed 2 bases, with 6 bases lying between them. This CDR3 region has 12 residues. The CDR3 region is CASSSRAYEQYF. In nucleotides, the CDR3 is TGTGCCAGCAGTTCAAGGGCCTACGAGCAGTACTTC.

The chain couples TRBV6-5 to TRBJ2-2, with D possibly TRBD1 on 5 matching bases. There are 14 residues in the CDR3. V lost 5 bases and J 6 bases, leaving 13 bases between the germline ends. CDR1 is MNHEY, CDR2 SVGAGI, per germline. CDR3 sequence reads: CASSNTRVAGELFF. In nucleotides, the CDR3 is TGTGCCAGCAGTAATACCAGGGTAGCCGGGGAGCTGTTTTTT.

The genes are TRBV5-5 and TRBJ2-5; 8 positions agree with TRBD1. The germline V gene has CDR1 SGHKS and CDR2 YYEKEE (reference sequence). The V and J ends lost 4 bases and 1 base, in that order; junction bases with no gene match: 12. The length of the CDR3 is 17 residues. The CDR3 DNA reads TGTGCCAGCAGCCCCCACCCGACAGGGGCCCTCCAAGAGACCCAGTACTTC. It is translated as CASSPHPTGALQETQYF.

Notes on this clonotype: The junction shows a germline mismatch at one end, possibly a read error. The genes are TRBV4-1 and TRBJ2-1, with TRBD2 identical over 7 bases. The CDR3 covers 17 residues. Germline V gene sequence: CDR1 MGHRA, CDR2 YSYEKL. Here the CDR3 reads CASSQAASGFRGNGQFF. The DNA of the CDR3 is TGCGCCAGCAGCCAAGCGGCTAGCGGCTTTAGGGGAAATGGGCAGTTCTTC.

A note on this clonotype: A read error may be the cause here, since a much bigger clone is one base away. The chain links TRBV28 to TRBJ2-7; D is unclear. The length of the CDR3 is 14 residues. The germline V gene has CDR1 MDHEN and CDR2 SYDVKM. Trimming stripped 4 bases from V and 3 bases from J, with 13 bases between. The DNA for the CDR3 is TGTGCCAGCAGTTGCAGTGGCAGTCACTACGAGCAGTACTTC. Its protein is CASSCSGSHYEQYF.

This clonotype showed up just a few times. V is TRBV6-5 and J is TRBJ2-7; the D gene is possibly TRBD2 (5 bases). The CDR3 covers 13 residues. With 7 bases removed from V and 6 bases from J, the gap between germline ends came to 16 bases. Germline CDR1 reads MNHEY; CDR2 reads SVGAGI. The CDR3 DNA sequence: TGTGCCAGCATCGGGGAGATTCGAGGCGAGCAGTACTTC. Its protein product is CASIGEIRGEQYF.

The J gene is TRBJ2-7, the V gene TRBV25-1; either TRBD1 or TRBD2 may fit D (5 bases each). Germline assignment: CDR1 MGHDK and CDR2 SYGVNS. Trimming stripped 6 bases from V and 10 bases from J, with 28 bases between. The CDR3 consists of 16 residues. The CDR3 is CASSAGTRAVQEAQYF. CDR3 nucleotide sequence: TGTGCCAGCAGCGCAGGGACCCGGGCTGTGCAAGAGGCCCAGTACTTC.

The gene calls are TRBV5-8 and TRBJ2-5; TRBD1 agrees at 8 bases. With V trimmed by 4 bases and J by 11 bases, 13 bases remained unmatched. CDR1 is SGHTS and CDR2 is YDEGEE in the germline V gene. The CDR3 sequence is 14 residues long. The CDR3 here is CASSVGTGGLEQYF. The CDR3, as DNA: TGTGCCAGCAGCGTCGGGACAGGCGGGTTGGAGCAGTACTTC.

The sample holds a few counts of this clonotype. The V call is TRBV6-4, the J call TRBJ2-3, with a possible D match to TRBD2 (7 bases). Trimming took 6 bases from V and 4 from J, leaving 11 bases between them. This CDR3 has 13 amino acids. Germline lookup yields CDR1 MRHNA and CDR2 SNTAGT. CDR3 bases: TGTGCCAGCAGCGGGGGGCGAGCAGATACGCAGTATTTT. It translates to CASSGGRADTQYF.

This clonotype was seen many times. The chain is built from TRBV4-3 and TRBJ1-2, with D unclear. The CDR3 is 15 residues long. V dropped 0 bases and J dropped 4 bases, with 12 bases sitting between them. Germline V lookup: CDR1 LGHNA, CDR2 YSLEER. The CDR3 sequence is CASSQDWNSRYGYTF. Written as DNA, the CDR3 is TGCGCCAGCAGCCAAGACTGGAACTCCCGCTATGGCTACACCTTC.

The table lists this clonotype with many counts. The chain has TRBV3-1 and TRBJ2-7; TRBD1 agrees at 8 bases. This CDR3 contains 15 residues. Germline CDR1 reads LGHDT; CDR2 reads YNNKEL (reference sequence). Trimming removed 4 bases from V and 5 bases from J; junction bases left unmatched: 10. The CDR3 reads CASSRSRQGFHEQYF. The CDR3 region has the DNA TGTGCCAGCAGCCGCTCGAGACAGGGGTTCCACGAGCAGTACTTC.

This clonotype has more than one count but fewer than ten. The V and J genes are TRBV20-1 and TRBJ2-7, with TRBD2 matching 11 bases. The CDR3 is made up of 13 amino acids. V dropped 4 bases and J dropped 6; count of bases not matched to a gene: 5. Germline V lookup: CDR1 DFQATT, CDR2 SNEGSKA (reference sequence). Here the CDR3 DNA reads TGCAGTGCTACCCTTCTAGCGGGAGGCGAGCAGTACTTC. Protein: CSATLLAGGEQYF.

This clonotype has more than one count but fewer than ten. DNA of the CDR3: TGCGCCAGCAGCCAAGCATGGACATTACAAGGCTATGGCTACACCTTC. Translation gives CASSQAWTLQGYGYTF. The chain links TRBV4-1 to TRBJ1-2; a possible D gene is TRBD1 (5 bases). The V gene's germline CDR1 is MGHRA and CDR2 YSYEKL. This CDR3 has 16 amino acids. V was pared by 1 base and J by 4 bases, with 16 bases between.

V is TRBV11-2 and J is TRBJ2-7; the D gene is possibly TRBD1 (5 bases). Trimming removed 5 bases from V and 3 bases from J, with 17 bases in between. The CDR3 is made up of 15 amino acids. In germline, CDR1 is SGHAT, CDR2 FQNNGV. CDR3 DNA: TGTGCCAGCAGCCCCGACCAGCCAGGGTGCTACGAGCAGTACTTC. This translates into CASSPDQPGCYEQYF.

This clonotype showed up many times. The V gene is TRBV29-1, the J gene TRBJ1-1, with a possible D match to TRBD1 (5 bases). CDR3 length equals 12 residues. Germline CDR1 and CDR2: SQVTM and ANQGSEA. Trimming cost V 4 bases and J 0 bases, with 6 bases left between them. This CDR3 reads CSVGQMNTEAFF. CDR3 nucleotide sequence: TGCAGCGTTGGACAGATGAACACTGAAGCTTTCTTT.

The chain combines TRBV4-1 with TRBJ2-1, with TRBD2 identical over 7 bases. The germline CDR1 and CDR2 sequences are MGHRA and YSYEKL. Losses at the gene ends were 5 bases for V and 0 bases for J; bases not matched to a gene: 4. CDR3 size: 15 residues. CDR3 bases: TGCGCCAGCAGCTCGGCGGGAGCCTCCTACAATGAGCAGTTCTTC. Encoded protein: CASSSAGASYNEQFF.

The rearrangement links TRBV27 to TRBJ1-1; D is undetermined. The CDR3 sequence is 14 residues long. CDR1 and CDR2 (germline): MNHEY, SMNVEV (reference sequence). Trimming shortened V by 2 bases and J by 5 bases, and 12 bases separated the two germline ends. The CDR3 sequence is CASSLKLLGTEAFF. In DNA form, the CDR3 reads TGTGCCAGCAGTTTAAAACTTCTGGGTACTGAAGCTTTCTTT.

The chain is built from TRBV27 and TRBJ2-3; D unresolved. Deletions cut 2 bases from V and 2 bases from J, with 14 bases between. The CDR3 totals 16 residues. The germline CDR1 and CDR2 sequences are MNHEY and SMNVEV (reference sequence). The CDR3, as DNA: TGTGCCAGCAGTTTAAGGCACCCGAGTTACACAGATACGCAGTATTTT. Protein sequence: CASSLRHPSYTDTQYF.

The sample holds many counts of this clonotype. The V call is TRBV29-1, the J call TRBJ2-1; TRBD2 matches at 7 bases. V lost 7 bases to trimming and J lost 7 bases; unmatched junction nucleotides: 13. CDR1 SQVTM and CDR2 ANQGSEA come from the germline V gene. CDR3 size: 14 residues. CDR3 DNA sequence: TGCAGCGGGGCTCGAACGGGAGGATCTAATGAGCAGTTCTTC. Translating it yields CSGARTGGSNEQFF.

The CDR3 DNA follows: TGTGCCATCAGTGAGTCTGGGGTGGACGAGCAGTACTTC. This gives the protein CAISESGVDEQYF. The chain uses TRBV10-3 and TRBJ2-4; no clear D gene. TRBJ2-7 explains the end of the DNA better; the J call may be wrong. CDR3 length: 13 residues. CDR1 is ENHRY and CDR2 is SYGVKD in the germline V gene.

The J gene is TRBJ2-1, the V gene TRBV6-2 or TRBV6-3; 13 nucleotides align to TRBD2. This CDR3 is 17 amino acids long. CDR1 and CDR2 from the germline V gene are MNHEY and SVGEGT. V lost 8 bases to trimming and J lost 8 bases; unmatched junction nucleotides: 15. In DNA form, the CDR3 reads TGTGCCAGCGGACCGACTAGCGGGGGGCCGGTCCCCCATGAGCAGTTCTTC. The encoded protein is CASGPTSGGPVPHEQFF.

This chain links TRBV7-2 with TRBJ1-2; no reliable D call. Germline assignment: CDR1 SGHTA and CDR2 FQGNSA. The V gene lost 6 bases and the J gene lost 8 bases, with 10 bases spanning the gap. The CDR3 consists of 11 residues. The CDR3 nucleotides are TGTGCCAGCAGTCAACTCTGGGGCTACACCTTC. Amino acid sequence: CASSQLWGYTF.

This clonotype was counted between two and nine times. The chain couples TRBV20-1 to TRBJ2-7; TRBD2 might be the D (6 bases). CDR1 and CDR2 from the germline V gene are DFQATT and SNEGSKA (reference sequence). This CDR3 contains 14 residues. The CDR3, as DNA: TGCAGCCCGATGAGGCGGGGTGGGACCTACGAGCAGTACTTC. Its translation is CSPMRRGGTYEQYF.

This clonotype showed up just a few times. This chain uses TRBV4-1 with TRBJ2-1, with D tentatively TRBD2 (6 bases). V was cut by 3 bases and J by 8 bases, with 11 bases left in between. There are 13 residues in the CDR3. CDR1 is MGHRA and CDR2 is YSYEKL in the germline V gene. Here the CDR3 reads CASSHLRRDEQFF. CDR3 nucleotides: TGCGCCAGCAGCCACCTGCGGAGGGATGAGCAGTTCTTC.

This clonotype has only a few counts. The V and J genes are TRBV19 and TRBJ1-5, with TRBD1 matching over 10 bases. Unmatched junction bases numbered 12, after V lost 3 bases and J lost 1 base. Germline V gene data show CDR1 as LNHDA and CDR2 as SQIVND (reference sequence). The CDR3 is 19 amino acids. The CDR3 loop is CASSILWTGGRASNQPQHF. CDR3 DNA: TGTGCCAGTAGTATTTTATGGACAGGGGGGCGTGCGAGCAATCAGCCCCAGCATTTT.

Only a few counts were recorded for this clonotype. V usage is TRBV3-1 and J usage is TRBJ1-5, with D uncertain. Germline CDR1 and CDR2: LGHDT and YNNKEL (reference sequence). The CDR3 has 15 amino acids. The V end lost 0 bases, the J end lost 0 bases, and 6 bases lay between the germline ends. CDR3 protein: CASSQEGRSNQPQHF. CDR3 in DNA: TGTGCCAGCAGCCAAGAAGGCCGTAGCAATCAGCCCCAGCATTTT. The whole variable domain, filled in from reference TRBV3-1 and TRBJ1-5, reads DTAVSQTPKYLVTQMGNDKSIKCEQNLGHDTMYWYKQDSKKFLKIMFSYNNKELIINETVPNRFSPKSPDKAHLNLHINSLELGDSAVYFCASSQEGRSNQPQHFGDGTRLSIL.

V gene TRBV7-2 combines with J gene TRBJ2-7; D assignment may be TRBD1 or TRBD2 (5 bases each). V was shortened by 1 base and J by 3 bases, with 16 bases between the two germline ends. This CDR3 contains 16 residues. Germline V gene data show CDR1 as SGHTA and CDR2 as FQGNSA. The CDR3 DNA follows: TGTGCCAGCAGCTTAGTCTCCGGGACGGCAGACTACGAGCAGTACTTC. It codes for CASSLVSGTADYEQYF.